The next 23 T cell receptor beta chains were all read from a single sample in a study of technical replicates of blood from four donors. The table came from immunoSEQ multiplex PCR; TCRdb's copy has only in-frame clones and leaves some out. Of tens of thousands of clones listed, roughly 98% were seen once; the top ten hold roughly 0.17%. What was sequenced was T cells isolated from PBMCs. Source of these receptors: a human donor in good health.

The chain is built from TRBV6-6 and TRBJ2-1; 7 bases agree with TRBD2. Trimming took 6 bases from V and 4 from J; bases not matched to a gene: 9. From germline, CDR1 is MNHNY and CDR2 SVGAGI (reference sequence). This CDR3 contains 15 residues. The DNA for the CDR3 is TGTGCCAGCAGCCTAGGGGAGGGGAGATACAATGAGCAGTTCTTC. Translated: CASSLGEGRYNEQFF.

The V call is TRBV7-9, the J call TRBJ2-3; D uncertain. This CDR3 spans 15 amino acids. V shed 9 bases and J shed 3 bases, with 19 bases lying between them. Looked up from germline, CDR1 is SEHNR and CDR2 is FQNEAQ (reference sequence). The CDR3 region is CASHRLGGSTDTQYF. For the CDR3, the DNA is TGTGCCAGTCACCGACTTGGCGGTAGTACAGATACGCAGTATTTT.

This rearrangement joins TRBV29-1 to TRBJ2-2, with TRBD2 as a possible D gene (5 bases). This CDR3 has 11 amino acids. V was cut by 7 bases and J by 5 bases, with 8 bases left in between. Germline loops: CDR1 SQVTM, CDR2 ANQGSEA. For the CDR3, the DNA is TGCAGCGCCCGGAGGACCGGGGAGCTGTTTTTT. Amino acids: CSARRTGELFF.

This sequence joins TRBV5-4 and TRBJ2-7, with TRBD1 matching 7 bases. CDR1 is SGHNT and CDR2 is YYREEE in the germline V gene (reference sequence). J was trimmed by 3 bases and V by 2 bases; bases with no gene match: 5. There are 14 residues in the CDR3. CDR3 amino acids: CASSFGDRGYEQYF. The CDR3 DNA follows: TGTGCCAGCAGCTTCGGGGACAGAGGCTACGAGCAGTACTTC.

This chain connects TRBV5-6 to TRBJ2-1, with TRBD2 matching 11 bases. V shed 4 bases, J shed 9 bases, and the junction held 18 bases outside the gene matches. This CDR3 is built from 18 residues. Germline loops: CDR1 SGHDT, CDR2 YYEEEE. Here the CDR3 reads CASSPGISGRAARSEQFF. DNA for the CDR3: TGTGCCAGCAGCCCTGGGATTAGCGGGAGGGCCGCTCGTAGTGAGCAGTTCTTC.

The chain uses TRBV11-2 and TRBJ1-1, with TRBD1 identical over 7 bases. The CDR3 is 13 residues long. V shed 8 bases and J 6 bases; nucleotides not matched to a gene: 9. The germline V gene encodes CDR1 SGHAT and CDR2 FQNNGV. CDR3 in DNA: TGTGCCAGCCTGTCCAGGGGGGCGCCTGAAGCTTTCTTT. It yields the protein CASLSRGAPEAFF.

This clone appeared once. This chain links TRBV27 with TRBJ2-7; possible D gene TRBD2, 6 bases. V dropped 6 bases and J dropped 1 base, with 13 bases sitting between them. The CDR3 has 14 amino acids. Germline V lookup: CDR1 MNHEY, CDR2 SMNVEV (reference sequence). The CDR3 reads CASRSIAVSYEQYF. The CDR3 DNA is TGTGCCAGCAGATCCATAGCGGTTTCCTACGAGCAGTACTTC.

V is TRBV5-4 and J is TRBJ1-1; weak D call: TRBD1 (5 bases). Germline CDR1 SGHNT, CDR2 YYREEE (reference sequence). The CDR3 consists of 14 residues. The V end was cut by 5 bases, the J end by 5 bases, with 16 bases between. The CDR3 region has the DNA TGTGCCAGCAGACGTGGGGGGGGTCGGACTGAAGCTTTCTTT. It translates to CASRRGGGRTEAFF.

This chain joins TRBV5-1 and TRBJ1-1; D not certain. The germline V gene has CDR1 SGHRS and CDR2 YFSETQ. CDR3 length: 15 amino acids. Trimming left V 0 bases short and J 0 bases short, with 9 bases between. In nucleotides, the CDR3 is TGCGCCAGCAGCTTGGAACCCACGGTGAACACTGAAGCTTTCTTT. As protein: CASSLEPTVNTEAFF. The whole variable domain, filled in from reference TRBV5-1 and TRBJ1-1, reads KAGVTQTPRYLIKTRGQQVTLSCSPISGHRSVSWYQQTPGQGLQFLFEYFSETQRNKGNFPGRFSGRQFSNSRSEMNVSTLELGDSALYLCASSLEPTVNTEAFFGQGTRLTVV.

The genes are TRBV30 and TRBJ1-1; possibly TRBD1 for D (5 bases). Per the germline V gene, CDR1 is GTSNPN and CDR2 is SVGIG (reference sequence). V lost 5 bases and J lost 8, with 9 bases in between. The CDR3 has 10 amino acids. The CDR3 nucleotides read TGTGCCTGGTTTGCAGGGGAAGCTTTCTTT. Translation: CAWFAGEAFF.

The chain combines TRBV11-2 with TRBJ1-1, with D perhaps matching TRBD1 (6 bases). From germline, CDR1 is SGHAT and CDR2 FQNNGV. Trimming removed 5 bases from V and 1 base from J, with 8 bases in between. The CDR3 is made up of 13 amino acids. DNA for the CDR3: TGTGCCAGCAGCCTGGGACAGAACACTGAAGCTTTCTTT. Its translation: CASSLGQNTEAFF.

The genes are TRBV5-1 and TRBJ1-3, with TRBD1 matching 7 bases. This CDR3 region has 14 residues. After removal of 2 bases from V and 2 bases from J, the junction contained 1 base not matched to a gene. Per germline, CDR1 SGHRS and CDR2 YFSETQ. The CDR3 protein is CASSFTGAGNTIYF. In nucleotides, the CDR3 is TGCGCCAGCAGCTTTACAGGGGCTGGAAACACCATATATTTT.

This clone was counted once. The chain couples TRBV2 to TRBJ2-5; TRBD1 is a possible D gene (7 bases). The CDR3 totals 15 residues. Trimming removed 6 bases from V and 1 base from J, with 15 bases in between. Germline loops: CDR1 SNHLY, CDR2 FYNNEI. CDR3 in DNA: TGTGCCAGCAGCGGACAGGCGGGAATCCAAGAGACCCAGTACTTC. This sequence encodes CASSGQAGIQETQYF.

This chain joins TRBV5-1 and TRBJ2-2; tentatively, D is TRBD1 (6 bases). The length of the CDR3 is 15 residues. The germline CDR1 and CDR2 sequences are SGHRS and YFSETQ. V gave up 7 bases and J gave up 7 bases, with 20 bases separating them. The chain's CDR3 is CASFPGGGTSGELFF. CDR3 nucleotides: TGCGCCAGCTTCCCCGGTGGGGGCACAAGCGGGGAGCTGTTTTTT.

V is TRBV14 and J is TRBJ2-7, with 11 bases identical to TRBD2. J lost 4 bases, V lost 2 bases, and 4 bases had no gene match. Germline V gene sequence: CDR1 SGHDN, CDR2 FVKESK. CDR3 size: 15 residues. DNA for the CDR3: TGTGCCAGCAGCCAACGTAGACTAGCGGGGTACGAGCAGTACTTC. Its translation is CASSQRRLAGYEQYF.

The genes are TRBV7-8 and TRBJ1-1; TRBD1 matches 8 bases. The CDR3 totals 14 residues. The ends lost 2 bases at V and 4 bases at J; junction bases unmatched: 3. Germline V gives CDR1 SGHVS, CDR2 FQNEAQ. CDR3 DNA: TGTGCCAGCAGCTTAATGGACAGGGCCACTGAAGCTTTCTTT. It encodes CASSLMDRATEAFF.

The CDR3 region is CASSTGTGNTIYF. The CDR3 region has the DNA TGCGCCAGCAGCACAGGAACTGGAAACACCATATATTTT. The chain carries TRBV4-1 and TRBJ1-3, with a tentative D call TRBD1 (5 bases). Deletions cut 5 bases from V and 2 bases from J, with 7 bases between. The germline V gene encodes CDR1 MGHRA and CDR2 YSYEKL. The CDR3 has 13 residues.

The rearrangement links TRBV5-1 to TRBJ2-6, with D unclear. The CDR3 consists of 15 residues. The V end was cut by 3 bases, the J end by 0 bases, with 7 bases between. The V gene's germline CDR1 is SGHRS and CDR2 YFSETQ. The CDR3 loop reads CASSSTGSGANVLTF. The CDR3 DNA is TGCGCCAGCAGCTCCACCGGCTCTGGGGCCAACGTCCTGACTTTC. Full variable domain (missing parts from reference TRBV5-1 and TRBJ2-6): KAGVTQTPRYLIKTRGQQVTLSCSPISGHRSVSWYQQTPGQGLQFLFEYFSETQRNKGNFPGRFSGRQFSNSRSEMNVSTLELGDSALYLCASSSTGSGANVLTFGAGSRLTVL.

This sequence joins TRBV15 and TRBJ1-3, with D uncertain. Looked up from germline, CDR1 is LNHNV and CDR2 is YYDKDF (reference sequence). The CDR3 spans 13 residues. With 8 bases removed from V and 3 bases from J, the gap between germline ends came to 11 bases. The CDR3 region is CATVEGYGNTIYF. As DNA, the CDR3 is TGTGCCACCGTAGAGGGCTATGGAAACACCATATATTTT.

The V and J genes are TRBV2 and TRBJ1-1, with 9 bases lining up with TRBD1. The V and J ends lost 4 bases and 8 bases, in that order; junction bases with no gene match: 8. Germline CDR1 reads SNHLY; CDR2 reads FYNNEI. This CDR3 has 14 residues. The CDR3 coding sequence is TGTGCCAGCAGTGTTCTAACAGGGGGCGCCGAAGCTTTCTTT. Its protein product is CASSVLTGGAEAFF. Complete variable domain (other parts from reference TRBV2 and TRBJ1-1): EPEVTQTPSHQVTQMGQEVILRCVPISNHLYFYWYRQILGQKVEFLVSFYNNEISEKSEIFDDQFSVERPDGSNFTLKIRSTKLEDSAMYFCASSVLTGGAEAFFGQGTRLTVV.

CDR3 sequence (DNA): TGTGCCAGCAGTTATGCCGGGGGCTACACCTTC. Its translation is CASSYAGGYTF. The chain joins TRBV6-5 to TRBJ1-2; D gene unclear. Germline CDR1 and CDR2: MNHEY and SVGAGI. This CDR3 has 11 amino acids. V was shortened by 3 bases and J by 8 bases, with 7 bases between the two germline ends.

V gene TRBV6-5 combines with J gene TRBJ2-7, with D possibly matching TRBD1 (5 bases). The length of the CDR3 is 13 residues. The germline V gene has CDR1 MNHEY and CDR2 SVGAGI. V was cut by 2 bases and J by 7 bases, with 12 bases left in between. The CDR3, as DNA: TGTGCCAGCAGTTACCGACAGAAGGGTGAGCAGTACTTC. Translating gives CASSYRQKGEQYF.

The chain has TRBV5-4 and TRBJ2-1; D might be TRBD2 (5 bases). V was shortened by 6 bases and J by 7 bases, with 11 bases between the two germline ends. CDR3 size: 12 residues. The germline V gene encodes CDR1 SGHNT and CDR2 YYREEE (reference sequence). CDR3 nucleotide sequence: TGTGCCAGCACTGTTACGGGGAATGAGCAGTTCTTC. Translated, it gives CASTVTGNEQFF.